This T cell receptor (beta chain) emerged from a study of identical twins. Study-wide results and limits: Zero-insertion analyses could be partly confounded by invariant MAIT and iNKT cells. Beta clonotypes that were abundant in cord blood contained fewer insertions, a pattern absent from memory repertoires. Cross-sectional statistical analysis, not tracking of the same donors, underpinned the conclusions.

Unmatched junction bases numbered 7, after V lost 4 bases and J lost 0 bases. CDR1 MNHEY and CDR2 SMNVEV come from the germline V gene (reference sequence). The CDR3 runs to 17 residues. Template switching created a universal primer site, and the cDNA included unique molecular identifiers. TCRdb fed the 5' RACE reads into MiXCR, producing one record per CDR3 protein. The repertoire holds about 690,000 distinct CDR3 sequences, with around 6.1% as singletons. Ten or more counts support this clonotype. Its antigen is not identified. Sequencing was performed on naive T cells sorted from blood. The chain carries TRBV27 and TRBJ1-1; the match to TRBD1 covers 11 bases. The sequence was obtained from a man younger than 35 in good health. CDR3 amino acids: CASSSDRGRIMNTEAFF. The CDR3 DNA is TGTGCCAGCAGTTCGGACAGGGGGCGGATTATGAACACTGAAGCTTTCTTT.